This T cell receptor (beta chain) was documented in a study of cytomegalovirus exposure and HLA in healthy donors. Overall study findings and caveats: In an earlier analysis, productive rearrangement rates for most beta V segments clustered near 87% or 30%. The authors reported that TCR beta sequences could predict HLA-A and HLA-B alleles. These predictions were accurate for most subjects in the first cohort.

The PCR made use of 60 Vbeta and 13 Jbeta primers. Measured with immunoSEQ multiplex PCR; TCRdb has only the in-frame clones, and not every one. Here the sample spans around 190,000 clones, around 77% being singletons. A word on this clone: Its antigen is unknown.

This clonotype was sampled from a woman in her thirties in good health and CMV-seronegative. Sequencing used PBMCs.

The CDR3 loop is CASSPRQGTNTEAFF. The CDR3 region has the DNA TGTGCCAGCAGTCCTCGGCAGGGTACGAACACTGAAGCTTTCTTT. The chain couples TRBV27 to TRBJ1-1; D is possibly TRBD1 (5 bases). The CDR3 is 15 amino acids. The V end lost 5 bases, the J end lost 1 base, and 14 bases lay between the germline ends. CDR1 is MNHEY, CDR2 SMNVEV, per germline (reference sequence).